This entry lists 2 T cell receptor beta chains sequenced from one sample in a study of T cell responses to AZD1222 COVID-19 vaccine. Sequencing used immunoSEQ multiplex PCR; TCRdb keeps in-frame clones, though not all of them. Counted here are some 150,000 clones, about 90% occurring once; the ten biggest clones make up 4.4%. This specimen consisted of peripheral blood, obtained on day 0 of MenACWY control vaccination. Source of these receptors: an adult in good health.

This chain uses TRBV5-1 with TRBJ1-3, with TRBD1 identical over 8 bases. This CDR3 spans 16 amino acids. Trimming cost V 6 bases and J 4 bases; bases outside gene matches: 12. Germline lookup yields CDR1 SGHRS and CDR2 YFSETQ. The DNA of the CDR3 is TGCGCCAGCAAACTTAGTCAGGGGGCGGACGGAAACACCATATATTTT. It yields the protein CASKLSQGADGNTIYF.

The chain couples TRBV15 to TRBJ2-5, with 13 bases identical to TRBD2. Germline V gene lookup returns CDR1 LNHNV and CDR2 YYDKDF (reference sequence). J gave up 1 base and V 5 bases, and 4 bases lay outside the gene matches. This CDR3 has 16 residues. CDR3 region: CATSGRLAGGQETQYF. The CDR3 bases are TGTGCCACCAGCGGCCGACTAGCGGGAGGCCAAGAGACCCAGTACTTC.